Detailed here is one T cell receptor beta chain. CDR3 length: 13 amino acids. The V segment lost 5 bases and the J segment 5 bases; nucleotides outside the gene matches: 5. CDR1 and CDR2 (germline): LGHDT, YNNKEL (reference sequence). The data originate from a study of blood T cell repertoires in COVID-19. Study-wide background: COVID-19 samples, acute and convalescent, were from the United States, Italy and Spain. The cDNA or gDNA used as material had been derived from T cells, B-cell-depleted T cells, or PBMCs.

Per the authors' pipeline: Cell counts per sample came from amplifying reference gene primers. The repertoire was sequenced with immunoSEQ multiplex PCR; TCRdb's copy has only in-frame clones and lacks some. V and J calls and clone size follow that table, whereas D and trimming were derived from the DNA. Of some 50,000 clones listed, roughly 90% are singletons. The sequencing sample was made of peripheral blood. V and J are TRBV3-1 (or the pseudogene TRBV3-2) and TRBJ1-2, with TRBD1 identical over 7 bases. The origin of this receptor is a human donor in a cohort sampled during active COVID-19. CDR3 sequence (DNA): TGTGCCAGCAGCGAGGGACAGCAATATGGCTACACCTTC. Translated: CASSEGQQYGYTF.